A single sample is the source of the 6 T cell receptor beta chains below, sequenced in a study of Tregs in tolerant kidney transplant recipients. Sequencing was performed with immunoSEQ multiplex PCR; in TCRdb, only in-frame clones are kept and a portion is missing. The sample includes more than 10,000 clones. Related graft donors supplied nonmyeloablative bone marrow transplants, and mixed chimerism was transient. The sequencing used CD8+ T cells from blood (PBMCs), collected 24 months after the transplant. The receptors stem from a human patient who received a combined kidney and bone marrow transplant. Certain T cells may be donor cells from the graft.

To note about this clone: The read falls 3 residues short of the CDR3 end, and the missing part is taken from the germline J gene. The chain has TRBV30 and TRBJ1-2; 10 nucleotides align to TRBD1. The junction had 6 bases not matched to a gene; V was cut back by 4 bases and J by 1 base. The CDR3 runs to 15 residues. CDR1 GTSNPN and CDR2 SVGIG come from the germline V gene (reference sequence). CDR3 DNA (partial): TGTGCCTGGACGAGCGGGACAGGGGTTAACTATGGC. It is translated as CAWTSGTGVNYG. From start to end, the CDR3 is CAWTSGTGVNYGYTF.

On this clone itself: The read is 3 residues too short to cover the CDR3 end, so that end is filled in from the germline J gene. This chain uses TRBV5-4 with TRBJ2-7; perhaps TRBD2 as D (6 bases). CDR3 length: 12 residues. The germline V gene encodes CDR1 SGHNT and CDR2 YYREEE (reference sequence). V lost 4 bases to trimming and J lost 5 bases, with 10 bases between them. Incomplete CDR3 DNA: TGTGCCAGCAGCCTGACTAGGCACGAG. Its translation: CASSLTRHE. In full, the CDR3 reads CASSLTRHEQYF.

CDR3: CSAPWRGPSYNEQFF. The sequenced CDR3 bases are TGCAGTGCTCCGTGGCGGGGCCCCTCCTACAATGAG. This rearrangement joins TRBV20-1 to TRBJ2-1; maybe TRBD2 (6 bases). The read stops 3 residues short of the end of the CDR3; the missing end is completed from the germline J gene. V was clipped by 5 bases and J by 0 bases, with 14 bases between them. Looked up from germline, CDR1 is DFQATT and CDR2 is SNEGSKA (reference sequence). The CDR3 is 15 residues long.

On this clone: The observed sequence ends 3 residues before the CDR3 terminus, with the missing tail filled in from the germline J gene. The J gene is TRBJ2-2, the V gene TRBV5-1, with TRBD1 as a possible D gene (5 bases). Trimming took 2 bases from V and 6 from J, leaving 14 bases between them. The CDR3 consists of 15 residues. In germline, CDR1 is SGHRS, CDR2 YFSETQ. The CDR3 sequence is CASSFAGSSAGELFF. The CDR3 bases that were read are TGCGCCAGCAGCTTCGCAGGGTCCAGCGCCGGGGAG.

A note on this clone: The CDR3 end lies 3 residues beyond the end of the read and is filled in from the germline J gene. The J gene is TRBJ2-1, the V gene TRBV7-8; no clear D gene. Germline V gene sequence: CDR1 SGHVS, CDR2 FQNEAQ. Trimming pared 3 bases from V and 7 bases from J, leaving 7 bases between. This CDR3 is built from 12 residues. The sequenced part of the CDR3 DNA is TGTGCCAGCAGCTTGCTAGAAAATGAG. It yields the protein CASSLLENE. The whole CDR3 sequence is CASSLLENEQFF.

CDR3 DNA (partial): TGTGCCAGCAGTTACTCCCCCCGGGGACTAGCGAGGGAGACC. Translation gives CASSYSPRGLARET. The whole CDR3 reads CASSYSPRGLARETQYF. V gene TRBV6-2 or TRBV6-3 combines with J gene TRBJ2-5; 10 nucleotides agree with TRBD2. Coverage ceases 3 residues before the CDR3 finishes, and the germline J gene fills in the end. J was trimmed by 5 bases and V by 0 bases; bases with no gene match: 9. This CDR3 has 17 amino acids. Germline assignment: CDR1 MNHEY and CDR2 SVGEGT.